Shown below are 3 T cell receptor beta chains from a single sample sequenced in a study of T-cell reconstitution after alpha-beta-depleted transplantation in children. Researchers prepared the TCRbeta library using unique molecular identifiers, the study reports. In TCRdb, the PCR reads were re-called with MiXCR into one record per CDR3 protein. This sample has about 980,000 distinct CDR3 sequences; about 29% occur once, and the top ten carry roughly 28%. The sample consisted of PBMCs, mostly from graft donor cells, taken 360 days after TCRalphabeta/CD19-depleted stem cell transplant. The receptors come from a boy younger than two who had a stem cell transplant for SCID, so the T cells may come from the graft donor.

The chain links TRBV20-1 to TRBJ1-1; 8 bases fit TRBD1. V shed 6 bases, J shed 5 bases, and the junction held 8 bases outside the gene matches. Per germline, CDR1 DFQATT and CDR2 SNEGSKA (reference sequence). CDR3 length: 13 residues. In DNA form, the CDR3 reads TGCAGTGCCCATCACAGGGGGAGGACTGAAGCTTTCTTT. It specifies CSAHHRGRTEAFF.

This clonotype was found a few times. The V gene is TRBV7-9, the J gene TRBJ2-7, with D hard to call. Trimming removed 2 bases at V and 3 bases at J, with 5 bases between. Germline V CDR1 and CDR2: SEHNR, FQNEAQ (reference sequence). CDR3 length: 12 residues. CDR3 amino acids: CASSLHGYEQYF. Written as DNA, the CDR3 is TGTGCCAGCAGCTTACACGGCTACGAGCAGTACTTC.

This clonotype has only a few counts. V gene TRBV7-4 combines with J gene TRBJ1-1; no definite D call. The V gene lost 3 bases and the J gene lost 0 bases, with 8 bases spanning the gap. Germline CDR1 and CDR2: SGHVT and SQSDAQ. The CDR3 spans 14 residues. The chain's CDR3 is CASSFHNMNTEAFF. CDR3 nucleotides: TGTGCCAGCAGCTTTCACAACATGAACACTGAAGCTTTCTTT.